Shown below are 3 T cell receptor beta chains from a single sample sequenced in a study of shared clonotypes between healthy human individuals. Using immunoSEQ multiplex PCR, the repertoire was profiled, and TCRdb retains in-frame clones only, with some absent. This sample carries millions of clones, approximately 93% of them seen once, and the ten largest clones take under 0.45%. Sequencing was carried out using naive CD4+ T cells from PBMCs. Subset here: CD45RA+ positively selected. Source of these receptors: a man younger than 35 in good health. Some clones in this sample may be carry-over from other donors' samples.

CDR3 loop: CASSRDYHSTDTQYF. DNA of the CDR3: TGCGCCAGCAGCAGGGACTACCATAGCACAGATACGCAGTATTTT. The chain joins TRBV5-1 to TRBJ2-3, with TRBD2 matching over 7 bases. Losses at the gene ends were 4 bases for V and 0 bases for J; bases not matched to a gene: 5. From germline, CDR1 is SGHRS and CDR2 YFSETQ. This CDR3 contains 15 residues.

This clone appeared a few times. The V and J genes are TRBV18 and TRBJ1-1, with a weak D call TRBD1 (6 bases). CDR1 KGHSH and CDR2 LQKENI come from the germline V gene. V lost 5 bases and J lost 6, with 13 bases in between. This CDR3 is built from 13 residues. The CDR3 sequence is CASSEQGSSEAFF. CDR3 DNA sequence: TGTGCCAGCTCAGAACAGGGTAGTTCTGAAGCTTTCTTT.

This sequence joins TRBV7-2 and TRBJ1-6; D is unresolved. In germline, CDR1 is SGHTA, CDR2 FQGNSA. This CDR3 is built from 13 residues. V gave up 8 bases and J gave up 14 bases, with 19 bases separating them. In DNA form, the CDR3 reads TGTGCCAGCTCTCGCGGAACTGGTTATGCCCTCCACTTT. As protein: CASSRGTGYALHF.